This TCR beta chain was recorded in a study of long-term antiretroviral therapy in people with HIV. V lost 0 bases, J lost 2 bases, and 18 bases lay in between. Germline V gene sequence: CDR1 SEHNR, CDR2 FQNEAQ (reference sequence). This CDR3 spans 18 amino acids. It was version v3.0 of the immunoSEQ assay that was run at survey level. Researchers set sequencing to target 40,000-50,000 T-cell genomes per sample. TCRdb's table, derived via immunoSEQ multiplex PCR, lists solely in-frame clones and lacks some. The sample includes around 29,000 clones, around 89% of them seen just once. Comment on this clone: As yet, its antigen is unknown.

Study observations and caveats: The blood, collected between about 2003 and 2017, was possibly taken under older ART regimens.

This specimen was unsorted PBMCs, taken 3.2 years before starting antiretroviral therapy. V and J are TRBV7-9 and TRBJ2-3; D not certain. The source is a man aged 45 to 65 with HIV. The CDR3 sequence is CASSLASGADSSTDTQYF. The CDR3 DNA reads as TGTGCCAGCAGCTTAGCTTCCGGCGCCGATAGCTCCACAGATACGCAGTATTTT.